This T cell receptor (beta chain) was identified in a study of blood T cells in healthy people across ages. Study-wide points: Relative to aged donors, long-lived donors carried more naive CD4+ cells and displayed higher diversity. With naive T cell percentage, TCR beta diversity showed a strong correlation.

This clonotype has more than one count but fewer than ten. No antigen is known for it. Germline assignment: CDR1 SNHLY and CDR2 FYNNEI. This CDR3 comprises 13 residues. The authors ran a second PCR of roughly 6 to 11 cycles using a sample-barcoded 5' primer and a J-beta primer mix. CDR3-containing paired-end reads numbered at least 2.5 million in each sample. TCRdb re-called the 5' RACE reads through MiXCR, storing one row per CDR3 protein. The sample has some 760,000 distinct CDR3 sequences; 25% are singletons. These data are also associated with another study on T cells of mothers and their children.

The rearrangement links TRBV2 to TRBJ2-5, with 8 bases matching TRBD2. The J call may be wrong; the DNA end is better matched by TRBJ2-1. The sequence came from a boy aged 5-17 years in good health. Sequencing input: blood. DNA of the CDR3: TGTGCCAGCAGTGTGGGGACTAGCAATGAGCAGTTCTTC. Encoded protein: CASSVGTSNEQFF.